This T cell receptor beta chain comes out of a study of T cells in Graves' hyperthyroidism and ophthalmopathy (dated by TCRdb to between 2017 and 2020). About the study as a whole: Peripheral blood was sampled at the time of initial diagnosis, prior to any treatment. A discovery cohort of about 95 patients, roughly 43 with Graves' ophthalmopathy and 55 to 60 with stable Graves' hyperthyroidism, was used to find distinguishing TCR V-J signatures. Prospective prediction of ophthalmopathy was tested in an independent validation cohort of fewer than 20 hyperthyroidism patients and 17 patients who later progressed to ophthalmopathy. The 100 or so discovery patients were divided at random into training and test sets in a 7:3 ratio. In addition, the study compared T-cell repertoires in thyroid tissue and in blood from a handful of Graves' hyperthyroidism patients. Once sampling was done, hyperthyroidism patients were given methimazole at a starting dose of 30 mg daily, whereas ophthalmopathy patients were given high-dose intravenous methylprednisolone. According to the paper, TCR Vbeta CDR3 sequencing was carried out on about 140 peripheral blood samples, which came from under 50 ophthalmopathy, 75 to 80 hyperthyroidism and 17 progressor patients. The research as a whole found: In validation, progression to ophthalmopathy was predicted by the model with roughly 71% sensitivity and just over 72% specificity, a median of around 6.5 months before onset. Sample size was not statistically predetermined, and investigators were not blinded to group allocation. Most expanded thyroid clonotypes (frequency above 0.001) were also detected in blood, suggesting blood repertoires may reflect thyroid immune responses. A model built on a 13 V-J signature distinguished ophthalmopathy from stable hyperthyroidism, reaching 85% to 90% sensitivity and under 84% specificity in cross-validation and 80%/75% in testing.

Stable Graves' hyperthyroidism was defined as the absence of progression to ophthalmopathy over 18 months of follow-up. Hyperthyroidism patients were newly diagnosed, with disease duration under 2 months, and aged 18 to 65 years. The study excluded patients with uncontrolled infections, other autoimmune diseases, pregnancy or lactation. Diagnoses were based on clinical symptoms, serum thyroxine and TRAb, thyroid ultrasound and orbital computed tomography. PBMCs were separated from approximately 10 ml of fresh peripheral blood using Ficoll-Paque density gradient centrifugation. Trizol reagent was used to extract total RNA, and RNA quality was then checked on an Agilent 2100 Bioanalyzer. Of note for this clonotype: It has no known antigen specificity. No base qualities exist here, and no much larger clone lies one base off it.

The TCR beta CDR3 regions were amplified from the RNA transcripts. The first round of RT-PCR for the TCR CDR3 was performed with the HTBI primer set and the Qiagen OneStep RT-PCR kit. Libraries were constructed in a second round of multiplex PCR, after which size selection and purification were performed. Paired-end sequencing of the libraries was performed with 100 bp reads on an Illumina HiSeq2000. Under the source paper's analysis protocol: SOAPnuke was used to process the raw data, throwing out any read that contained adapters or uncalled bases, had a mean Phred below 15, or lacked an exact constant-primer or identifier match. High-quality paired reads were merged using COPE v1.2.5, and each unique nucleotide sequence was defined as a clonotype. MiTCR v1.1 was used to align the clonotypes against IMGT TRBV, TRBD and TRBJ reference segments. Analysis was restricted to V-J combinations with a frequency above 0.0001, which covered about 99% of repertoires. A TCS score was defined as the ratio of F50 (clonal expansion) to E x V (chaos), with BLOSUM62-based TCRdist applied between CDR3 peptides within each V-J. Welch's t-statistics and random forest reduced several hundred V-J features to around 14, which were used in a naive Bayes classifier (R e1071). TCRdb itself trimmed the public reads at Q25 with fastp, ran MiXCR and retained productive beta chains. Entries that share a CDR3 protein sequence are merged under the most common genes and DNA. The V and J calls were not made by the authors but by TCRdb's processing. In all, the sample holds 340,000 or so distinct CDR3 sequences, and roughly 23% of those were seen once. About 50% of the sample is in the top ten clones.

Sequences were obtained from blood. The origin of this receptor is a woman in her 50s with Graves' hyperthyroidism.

The DNA sequence follows: TGTGCCAGCAGACGACTAGCGGGGGGGCAAGATACGCAGTATTTT. Translated, this is CASRRLAGGQDTQYF. The rearrangement joined TRBV5-5 to TRBJ2-3, and 14 junction bases match TRBD2. The cysteine opens and the phenylalanine closes a CDR3 of 15 amino acids. Solely the CDR3 DNA is kept, with 45 bases framed from the first base. CDR1 and CDR2 (SGHKS, YYEKEE) derive from the germline V gene (reference sequence). The junction shows trimming of 5 bases on V and 5 bases on J, and the gene matches do not reach 4 bases of it.